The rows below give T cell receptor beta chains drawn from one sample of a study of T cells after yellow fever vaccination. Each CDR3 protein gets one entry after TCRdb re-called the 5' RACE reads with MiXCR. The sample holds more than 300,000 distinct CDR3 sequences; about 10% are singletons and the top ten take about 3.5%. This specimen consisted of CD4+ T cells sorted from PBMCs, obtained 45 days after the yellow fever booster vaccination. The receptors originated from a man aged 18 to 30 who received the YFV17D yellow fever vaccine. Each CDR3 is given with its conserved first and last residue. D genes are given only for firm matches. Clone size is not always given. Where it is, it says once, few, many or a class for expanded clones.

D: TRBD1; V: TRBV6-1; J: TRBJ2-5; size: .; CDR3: CASSGDRGPWETHYF; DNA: TGTGCCAGCAGTGGGGACAGGGGGCCATGGGAGACCCACTACTTC
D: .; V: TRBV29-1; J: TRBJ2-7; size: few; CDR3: CSVLVGKSSYEQYF; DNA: TGCAGCGTTCTGGTCGGCAAGAGCTCCTACGAGCAGTACTTC
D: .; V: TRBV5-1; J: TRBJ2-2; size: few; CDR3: CASSLAPQGTGELFF; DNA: TGCGCCAGCAGCTTGGCCCCGCAGGGCACCGGGGAGCTGTTTTTT
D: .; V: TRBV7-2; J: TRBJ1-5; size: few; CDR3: CASSFEDQPQHF; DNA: TGTGCCAGCAGCTTTGAGGATCAGCCCCAGCATTTT
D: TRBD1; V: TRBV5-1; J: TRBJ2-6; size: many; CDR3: CASSAGGFGANVLTF; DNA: TGCGCCAGCAGTGCAGGGGGCTTCGGGGCCAACGTCCTGACTTTC
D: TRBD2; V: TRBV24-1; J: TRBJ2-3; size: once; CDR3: CATSSRGGSTDTQYF; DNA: TGTGCCACCAGCTCCCGGGGGGGTTCGACAGATACGCAGTATTTT
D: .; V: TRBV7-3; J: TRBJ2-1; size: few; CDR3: CASSADPYNEQFF; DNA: TGTGCCAGCAGCGCCGACCCCTACAATGAGCAGTTCTTC
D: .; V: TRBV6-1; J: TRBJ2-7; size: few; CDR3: CASSEGRGIVYEQYF; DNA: TGTGCCAGCAGTGAAGGCAGGGGTATTGTATACGAGCAGTACTTC
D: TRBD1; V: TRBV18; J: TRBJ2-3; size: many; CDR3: CASSQRTGHLDTQYF; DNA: TGTGCCAGCTCACAACGGACAGGGCACCTGGATACGCAGTATTTT
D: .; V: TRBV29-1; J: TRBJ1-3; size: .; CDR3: CSVRLSGNTIYF; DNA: TGCAGCGTCAGACTTTCTGGAAACACCATATATTTT
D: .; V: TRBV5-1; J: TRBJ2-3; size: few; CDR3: CASSLDSAPDTQYF; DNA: TGCGCCAGCAGCTTGGACTCAGCGCCAGATACGCAGTATTTT
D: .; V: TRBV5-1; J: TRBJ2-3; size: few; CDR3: CASSFKGGTDTQYF; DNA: TGCGCCAGCAGCTTCAAGGGGGGCACAGATACGCAGTATTTT
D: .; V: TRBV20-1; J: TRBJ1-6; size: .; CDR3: CSARRTNSPLHF; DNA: TGCAGTGCTAGACGGACGAATTCACCCCTCCACTTT
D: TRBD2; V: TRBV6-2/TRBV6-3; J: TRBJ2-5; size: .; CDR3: CASSYSASGGLGLGETQYF; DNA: TGTGCCAGCAGTTACTCGGCTAGCGGGGGGCTTGGGCTGGGAGAGACCCAGTACTTC
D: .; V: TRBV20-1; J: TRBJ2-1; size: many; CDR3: CSARATSNEQFF; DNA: TGCAGTGCTAGGGCGACTAGCAATGAGCAGTTCTTC
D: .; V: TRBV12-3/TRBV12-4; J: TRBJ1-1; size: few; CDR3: CASTLGSGTEAFF; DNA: TGTGCCAGCACTTTGGGGAGTGGCACTGAAGCTTTCTTT
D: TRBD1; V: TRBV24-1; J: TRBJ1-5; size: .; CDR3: CATSEETGTGLFPQHF; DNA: TGTGCCACCAGTGAAGAAACCGGGACAGGGTTGTTCCCCCAGCATTTT
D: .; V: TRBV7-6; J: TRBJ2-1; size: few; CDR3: CASSPLGVHEQFF; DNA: TGTGCCAGCAGCCCCCTGGGGGTCCATGAGCAGTTCTTC
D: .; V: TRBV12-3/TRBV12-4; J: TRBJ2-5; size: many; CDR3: CASSSQGGLETQYF; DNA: TGTGCCAGCAGTTCACAGGGGGGGCTGGAGACCCAGTACTTC
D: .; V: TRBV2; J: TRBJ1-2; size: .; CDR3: CASSYSFRDGYTF; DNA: TGTGCCAGCAGTTACAGTTTTCGGGATGGCTACACCTTC
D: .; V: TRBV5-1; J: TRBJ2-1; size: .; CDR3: CASQTDLFYNEQFF; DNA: TGCGCCAGCCAGACAGACCTATTTTACAATGAGCAGTTCTTC
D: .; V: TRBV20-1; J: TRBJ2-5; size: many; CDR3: CSAQEETQYF; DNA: TGCAGTGCCCAAGAAGAGACCCAGTACTTC
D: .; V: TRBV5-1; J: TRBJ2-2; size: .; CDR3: CASSSDRGGHPYTGELFF; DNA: TGCGCCAGCAGCTCCGACCGGGGAGGACACCCTTACACCGGGGAGCTGTTTTTT
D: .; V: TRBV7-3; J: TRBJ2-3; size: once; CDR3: CASSPGTSPSLSTDTQYF; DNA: TGTGCCAGCAGCCCGGGGACTTCCCCATCCCTTAGCACAGATACGCAGTATTTT
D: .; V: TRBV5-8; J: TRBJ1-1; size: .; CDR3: CASSRYRDNTEAFF; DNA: TGTGCCAGCAGCCGCTACAGGGACAACACTGAAGCTTTCTTT
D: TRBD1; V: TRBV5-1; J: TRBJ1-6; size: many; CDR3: CASSQGQGRGNSPLHF; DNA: TGCGCCAGCAGCCAGGGACAGGGACGAGGTAATTCACCCCTCCACTTT
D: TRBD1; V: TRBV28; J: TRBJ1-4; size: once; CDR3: CASSLPRQGTNEKLFF; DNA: TGTGCCAGCAGTTTACCCAGACAGGGGACTAATGAAAAACTGTTTTTT
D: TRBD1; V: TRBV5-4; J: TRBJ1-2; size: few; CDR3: CASSFSDRGPPGYTF; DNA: TGTGCCAGCAGCTTCTCAGACAGGGGCCCCCCGGGCTACACCTTC
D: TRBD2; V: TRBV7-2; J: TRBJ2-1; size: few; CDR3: CASSSLGLANNEQFF; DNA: TGTGCCAGCAGCTCCTTGGGACTAGCTAATAATGAGCAGTTCTTC
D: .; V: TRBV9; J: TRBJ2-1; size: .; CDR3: CASSRQRYNEQFF; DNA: TGTGCCAGCAGCCGACAGAGATACAATGAGCAGTTCTTC
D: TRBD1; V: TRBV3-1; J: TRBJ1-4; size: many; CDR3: CASSLTGYYEKLFF; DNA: TGTGCCAGCAGCTTGACAGGGTACTACGAAAAACTGTTTTTT
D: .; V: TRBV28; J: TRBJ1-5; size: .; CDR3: CASSLRPESYSNQPQHF; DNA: TGTGCCAGCAGCTTACGGCCAGAGAGTTATAGCAATCAGCCCCAGCATTTT
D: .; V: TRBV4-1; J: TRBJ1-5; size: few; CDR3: CASSQVVKVQPQHF; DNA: TGCGCCAGCAGCCAAGTGGTGAAGGTCCAGCCCCAGCATTTT
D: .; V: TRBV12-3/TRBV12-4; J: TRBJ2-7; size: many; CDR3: CASTGRFLYEQYF; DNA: TGTGCCAGCACGGGAAGGTTTCTGTACGAGCAGTACTTC
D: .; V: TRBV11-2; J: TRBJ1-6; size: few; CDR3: CASSLDLREGRSPLHF; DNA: TGTGCCAGCAGCTTAGATCTGAGGGAAGGGCGTTCACCCCTCCACTTT
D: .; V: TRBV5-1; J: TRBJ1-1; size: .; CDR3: CASSLELGGRSEAFF; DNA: TGCGCCAGCAGCTTGGAACTTGGGGGGCGGTCTGAAGCTTTCTTT
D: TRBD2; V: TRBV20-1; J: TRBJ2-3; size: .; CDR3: CSAGGLAGSDTQYF; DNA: TGCAGTGCTGGGGGACTAGCGGGATCAGATACGCAGTATTTT